The 7 T cell receptor beta chains given below trace back to one sample, sequenced in a study of T cells in Graves' hyperthyroidism and ophthalmopathy. What was amplified from RNA transcripts were TCR beta CDR3 regions. A set of HTBI primers served as the primers for a first-round RT-PCR of the TCR CDR3. In TCRdb, the multiplex PCR reads were re-called with MiXCR into one record per CDR3 protein. The sample lists hundreds of thousands of distinct CDR3 sequences; about 15% were seen once. The sample comprised blood. The receptors derive from a woman aged 25 to 39 with Graves' hyperthyroidism that later progressed to Graves' ophthalmopathy.

This clonotype was picked up many times. The chain links TRBV19 to TRBJ2-5; 10 positions match TRBD2. This CDR3 has 13 residues. V lost 9 bases to trimming and J lost 3 bases; unmatched junction nucleotides: 4. Germline values: CDR1 LNHDA, CDR2 SQIVND (reference sequence). This CDR3 reads CASTGLAEETQYF. The CDR3 DNA follows: TGTGCCAGCACAGGACTAGCGGAAGAGACCCAGTACTTC.

This clonotype was observed at least ten times. V usage is TRBV28 and J usage is TRBJ2-2; D ambiguous. There are 12 residues in the CDR3. Germline values: CDR1 MDHEN, CDR2 SYDVKM. Trimming took 5 bases from V and 2 from J, leaving 3 bases between them. The CDR3 loop is CASSINTGELFF. CDR3 nucleotides: TGTGCCAGCAGTATTAACACCGGGGAGCTGTTTTTT.

In its sample, this clonotype was seen many times. The chain recombines TRBV6-2 or TRBV6-3 with TRBJ2-7, with TRBD1 matching over 10 bases. Per the germline V gene, CDR1 is MNHEY and CDR2 is SVGEGT. The V segment lost 0 bases and the J segment 0 bases; nucleotides outside the gene matches: 2. This CDR3 has 16 amino acids. The CDR3 DNA reads as TGTGCCAGCAGTTACTCAGGGACAGGGGACTCCTACGAGCAGTACTTC. Protein product: CASSYSGTGDSYEQYF.

This clonotype has ten or more counts. The genes are TRBV6-1 and TRBJ1-1, with 9 bases aligning to TRBD1. The V gene's germline CDR1 is MNHNS and CDR2 SASEGT. The V segment lost 4 bases and the J segment 5 bases; nucleotides outside the gene matches: 5. The CDR3 runs 14 residues. This CDR3 is CASSADRGRTEAFF. The CDR3 coding sequence is TGTGCCAGCAGTGCGGACAGGGGACGAACTGAAGCTTTCTTT.

This clonotype was observed many times. The chain is built from TRBV28 and TRBJ2-1; TRBD2 matches 8 bases. Germline V gene sequence: CDR1 MDHEN, CDR2 SYDVKM. The CDR3 runs 13 residues. The ends lost 2 bases at V and 7 bases at J; junction bases unmatched: 1. This CDR3 is CASSLGTRNEQFF. CDR3 coding DNA: TGTGCCAGCAGTTTAGGGACTAGGAATGAGCAGTTCTTC.

This clonotype was counted ten times or more. The chain combines TRBV7-9 with TRBJ2-7, with D perhaps matching TRBD2 (6 bases). V lost 5 bases and J lost 2, with 16 bases in between. CDR3 length equals 15 residues. In germline, CDR1 is SEHNR, CDR2 FQNEAQ (reference sequence). CDR3 nucleotide sequence: TGTGCCAGCAGCGCCCGGGACTGGCAAACCTACGAGCAGTACTTC. This gives the protein CASSARDWQTYEQYF.

As concerns this clonotype: A much larger clone lies one base from this, so it may be a read error. The chain recombines TRBV3-1 with TRBJ2-3, with 11 bases fitting TRBD2. The V gene's germline CDR1 is LGHDT and CDR2 YNNKEL (reference sequence). V lost 4 bases to trimming and J lost 6 bases; unmatched junction nucleotides: 9. The CDR3 runs to 16 residues. The DNA of the CDR3 is TGTGCCAGCAGCCCCGGGACTAGCGGTGAATCGGATACGCAGTATTTT. Its protein product is CASSPGTSGESDTQYF.